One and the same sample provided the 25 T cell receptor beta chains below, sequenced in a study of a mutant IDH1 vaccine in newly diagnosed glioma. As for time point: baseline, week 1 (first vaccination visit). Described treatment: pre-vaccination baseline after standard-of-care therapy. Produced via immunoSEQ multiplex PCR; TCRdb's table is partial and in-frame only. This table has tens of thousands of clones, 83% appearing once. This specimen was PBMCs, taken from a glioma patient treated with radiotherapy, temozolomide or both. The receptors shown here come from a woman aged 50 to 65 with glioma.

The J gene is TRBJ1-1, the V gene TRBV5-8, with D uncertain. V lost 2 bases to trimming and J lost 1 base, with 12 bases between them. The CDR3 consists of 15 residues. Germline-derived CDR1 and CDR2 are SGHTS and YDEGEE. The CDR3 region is CASSFTAFWNTEAFF. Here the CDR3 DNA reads TGTGCCAGCAGCTTTACAGCGTTTTGGAACACTGAAGCTTTCTTT. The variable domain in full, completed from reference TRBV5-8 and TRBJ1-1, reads EAGVTQSPTHLIKTRGQQATLRCSPISGHTSVYWYQQALGLGLQFLLWYDEGEERNRGNFPPRFSGRQFPNYSSELNVNALELEDSALYLCASSFTAFWNTEAFFGQGTRLTVV.

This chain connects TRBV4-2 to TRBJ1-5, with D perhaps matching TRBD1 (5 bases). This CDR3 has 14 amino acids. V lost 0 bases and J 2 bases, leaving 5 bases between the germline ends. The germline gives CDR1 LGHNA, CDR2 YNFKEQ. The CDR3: CASSQEQGNQPQHF. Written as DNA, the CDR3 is TGTGCCAGCAGCCAAGAACAGGGCAATCAGCCCCAGCATTTT.

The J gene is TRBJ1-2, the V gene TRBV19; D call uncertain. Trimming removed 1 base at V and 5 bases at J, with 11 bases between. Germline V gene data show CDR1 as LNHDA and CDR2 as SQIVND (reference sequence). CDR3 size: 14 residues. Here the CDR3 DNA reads TGTGCCAGTAGTATAGCTAACGGAGCTTATGGCTACACCTTC. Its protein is CASSIANGAYGYTF.

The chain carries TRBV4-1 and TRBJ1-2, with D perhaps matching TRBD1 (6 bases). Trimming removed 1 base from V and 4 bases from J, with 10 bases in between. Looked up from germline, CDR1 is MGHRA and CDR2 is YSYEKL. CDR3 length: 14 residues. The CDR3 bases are TGCGCCAGCAGCCAAGGGACAGACGGCTATGGCTACACCTTC. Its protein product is CASSQGTDGYGYTF.

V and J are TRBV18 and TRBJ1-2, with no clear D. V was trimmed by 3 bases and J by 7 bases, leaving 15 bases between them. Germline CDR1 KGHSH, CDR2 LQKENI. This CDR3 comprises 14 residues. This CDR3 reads CASSPAVIAPGYTF. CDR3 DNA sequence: TGTGCCAGCTCACCGGCTGTTATAGCCCCTGGCTACACCTTC.

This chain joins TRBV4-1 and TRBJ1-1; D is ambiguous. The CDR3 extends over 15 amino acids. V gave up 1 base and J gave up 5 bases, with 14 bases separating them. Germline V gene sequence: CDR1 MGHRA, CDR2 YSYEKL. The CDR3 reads CASSQVGLTGTEAFF. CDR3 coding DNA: TGCGCCAGCAGCCAAGTTGGCTTAACTGGGACTGAAGCTTTCTTT.

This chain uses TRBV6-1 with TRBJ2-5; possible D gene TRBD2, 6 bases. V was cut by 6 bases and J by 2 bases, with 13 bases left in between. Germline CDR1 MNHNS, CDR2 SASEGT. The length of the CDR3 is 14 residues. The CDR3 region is CASRLEGLQETQYF. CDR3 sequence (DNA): TGTGCCAGCAGGTTGGAGGGCCTACAAGAGACCCAGTACTTC.

The CDR3, as DNA: TGTGCCATCAGTGAGACCAGAGAGGAGCTGTTTTTT. It is translated as CAISETREELFF. The V and J genes are TRBV10-3 and TRBJ2-2; no clear D gene. V lost 2 bases and J lost 10, with 8 bases in between. This CDR3 has 12 amino acids. Germline values: CDR1 ENHRY, CDR2 SYGVKD.

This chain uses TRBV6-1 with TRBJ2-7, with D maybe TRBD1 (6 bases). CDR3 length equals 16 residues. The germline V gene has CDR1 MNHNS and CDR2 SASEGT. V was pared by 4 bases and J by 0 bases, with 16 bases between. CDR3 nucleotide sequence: TGTGCCAGCAGTGTCCTCACAGGGATGAACTCCTACGAGCAGTACTTC. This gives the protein CASSVLTGMNSYEQYF.

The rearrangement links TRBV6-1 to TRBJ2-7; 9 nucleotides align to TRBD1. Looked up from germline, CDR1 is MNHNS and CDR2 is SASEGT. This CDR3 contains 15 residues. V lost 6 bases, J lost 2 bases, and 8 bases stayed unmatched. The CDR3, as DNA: TGTGCCAGCAGACCTGGACAGGGGCTTACCTACGAGCAGTACTTC. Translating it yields CASRPGQGLTYEQYF.

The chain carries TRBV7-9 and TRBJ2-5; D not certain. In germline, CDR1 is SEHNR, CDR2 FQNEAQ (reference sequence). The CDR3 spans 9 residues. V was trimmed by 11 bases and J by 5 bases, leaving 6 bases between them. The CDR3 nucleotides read TGTGCCCTTGGGGAGACCCAGTACTTC. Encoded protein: CALGETQYF.

As DNA, the CDR3 is TGTGCCAGCAGTATAAAGGGCTACGAGCAGTACTTC. Translating gives CASSIKGYEQYF. This chain links TRBV28 with TRBJ2-7; D unclear. The CDR3 has 12 amino acids. V gave up 5 bases and J gave up 3 bases, with 8 bases separating them. The germline V gene has CDR1 MDHEN and CDR2 SYDVKM.

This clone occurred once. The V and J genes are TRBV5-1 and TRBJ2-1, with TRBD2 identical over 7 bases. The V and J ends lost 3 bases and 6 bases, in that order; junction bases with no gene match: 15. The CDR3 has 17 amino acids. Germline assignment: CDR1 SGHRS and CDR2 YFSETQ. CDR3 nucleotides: TGCGCCAGCAGCTCCCCCGGTAAGGCGGGGGTTCCCAATGAGCAGTTCTTC. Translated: CASSSPGKAGVPNEQFF.

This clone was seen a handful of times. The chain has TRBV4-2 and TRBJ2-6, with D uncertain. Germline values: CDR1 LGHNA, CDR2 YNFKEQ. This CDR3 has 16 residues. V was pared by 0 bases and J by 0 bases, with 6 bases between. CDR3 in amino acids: CASSQDDDSGANVLTF. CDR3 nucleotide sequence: TGTGCCAGCAGCCAAGACGATGACTCTGGGGCCAACGTCCTGACTTTC.

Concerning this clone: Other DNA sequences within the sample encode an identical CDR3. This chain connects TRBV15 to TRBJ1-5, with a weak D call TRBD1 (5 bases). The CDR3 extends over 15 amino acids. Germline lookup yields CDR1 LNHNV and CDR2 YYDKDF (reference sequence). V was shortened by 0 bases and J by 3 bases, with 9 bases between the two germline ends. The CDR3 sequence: CATSRDKGFNQPQHF. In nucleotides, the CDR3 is TGTGCCACCAGCAGAGATAAGGGGTTCAATCAGCCCCAGCATTTT.

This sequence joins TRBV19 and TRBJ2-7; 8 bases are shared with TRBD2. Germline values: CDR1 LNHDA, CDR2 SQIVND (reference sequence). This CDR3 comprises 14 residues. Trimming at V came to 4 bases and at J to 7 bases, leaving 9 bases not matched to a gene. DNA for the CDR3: TGTGCCAGTAGTACCCGCGGGGGGCCTGATGAGCAGTACTTC. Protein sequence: CASSTRGGPDEQYF.

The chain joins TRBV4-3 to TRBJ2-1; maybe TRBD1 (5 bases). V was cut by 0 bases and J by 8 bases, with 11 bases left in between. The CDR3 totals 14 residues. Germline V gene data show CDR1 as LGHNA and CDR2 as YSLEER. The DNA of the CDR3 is TGCGCCAGCAGCCAAGATAGACAGTTCTATGAGCAGTTCTTC. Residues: CASSQDRQFYEQFF.

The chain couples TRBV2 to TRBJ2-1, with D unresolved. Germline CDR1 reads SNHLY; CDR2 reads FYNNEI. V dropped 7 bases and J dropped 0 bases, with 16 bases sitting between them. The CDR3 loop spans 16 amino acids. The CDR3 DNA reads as TGTGCCAGCACATCGCAAGGGCTGAGCTCCTACAATGAGCAGTTCTTC. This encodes CASTSQGLSSYNEQFF.

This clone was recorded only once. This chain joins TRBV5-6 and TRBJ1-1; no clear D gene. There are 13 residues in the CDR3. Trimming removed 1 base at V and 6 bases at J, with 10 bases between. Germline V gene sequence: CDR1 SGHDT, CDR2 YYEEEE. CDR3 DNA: TGTGCCAGCAGCTTGTGGAGTCGGTCTGAAGCTTTCTTT. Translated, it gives CASSLWSRSEAFF.

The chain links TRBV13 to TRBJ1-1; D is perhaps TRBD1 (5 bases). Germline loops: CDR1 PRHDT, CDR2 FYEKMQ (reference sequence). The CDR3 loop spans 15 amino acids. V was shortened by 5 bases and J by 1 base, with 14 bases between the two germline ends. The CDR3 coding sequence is TGTGCCAGCAGCCCATCGGGACGGAAGAACACTGAAGCTTTCTTT. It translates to CASSPSGRKNTEAFF.

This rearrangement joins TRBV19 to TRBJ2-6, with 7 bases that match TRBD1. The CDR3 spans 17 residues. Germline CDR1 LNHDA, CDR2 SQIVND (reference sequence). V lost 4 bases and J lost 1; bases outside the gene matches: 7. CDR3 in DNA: TGTGCCAGTAGTAATTCATACAGGGGTTCTGGGGCCAACGTCCTGACTTTC. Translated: CASSNSYRGSGANVLTF.

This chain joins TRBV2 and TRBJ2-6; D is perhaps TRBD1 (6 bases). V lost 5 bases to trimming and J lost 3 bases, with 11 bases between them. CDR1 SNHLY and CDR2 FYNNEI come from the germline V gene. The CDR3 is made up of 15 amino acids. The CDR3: CASSLRGGGANVLTF. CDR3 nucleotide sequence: TGTGCCAGCAGTCTCAGGGGCGGTGGGGCCAACGTCCTGACTTTC.

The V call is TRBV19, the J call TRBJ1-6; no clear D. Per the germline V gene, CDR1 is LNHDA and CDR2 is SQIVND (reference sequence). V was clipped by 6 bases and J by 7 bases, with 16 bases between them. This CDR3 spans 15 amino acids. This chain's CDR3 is CASRDRTGENSPLHF. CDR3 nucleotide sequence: TGTGCCAGTAGGGATAGGACGGGAGAGAATTCACCCCTCCACTTT. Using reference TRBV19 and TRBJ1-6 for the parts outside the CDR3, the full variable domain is DGGITQSPKYLFRKEGQNVTLSCEQNLNHDAMYWYRQDPGQGLRLIYYSQIVNDFQKGDIAEGYSVSREKKESFPLTVTSAQKNPTAFYLCASRDRTGENSPLHFGNGTRLTVT.

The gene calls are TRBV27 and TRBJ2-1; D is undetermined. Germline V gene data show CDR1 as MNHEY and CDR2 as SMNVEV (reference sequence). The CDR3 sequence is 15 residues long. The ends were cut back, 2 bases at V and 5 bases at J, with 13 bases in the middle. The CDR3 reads CASSLIRQVNNEQFF. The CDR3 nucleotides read TGTGCCAGCAGTTTAATACGTCAGGTTAACAATGAGCAGTTCTTC.

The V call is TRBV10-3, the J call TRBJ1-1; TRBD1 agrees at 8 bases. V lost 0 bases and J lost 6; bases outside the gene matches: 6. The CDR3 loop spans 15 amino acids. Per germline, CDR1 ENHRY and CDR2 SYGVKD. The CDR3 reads CAISESQGARAEAFF. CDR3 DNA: TGTGCCATCAGTGAGTCGCAGGGGGCGAGGGCTGAAGCTTTCTTT.